This T cell receptor beta chain was observed in a study of T cell repertoires in cytomegalovirus infection. Study overall: TCR beta signatures that were public indicated CMV infection and matching HLA type.

TCRdb passed the reads through MiXCR, listing each CDR3 protein once. The sample has 100,000 to 150,000 distinct CDR3 sequences; 7% to 9.5% are singletons. This clonotype has at least ten counts. The antigen is unknown. Study-level findings and limits: Across the ex vivo response, the dominant clonotypes were HLA-C-restricted CMV-specific TCR beta clonotypes.

The germline V gene has CDR1 LNHNV and CDR2 YYDKDF (reference sequence). There are 12 residues in the CDR3. The germline V and J ends were trimmed by 4 bases and 7 bases, with 10 bases remaining between them. J is TRBJ1-1 and V is TRBV15; D may be TRBD1 (5 bases). This clonotype was sampled from a human donor in good health (CMV status not recorded). Some clones in this sample may be carry-over from other donors' samples. Source material: PBMCs. The CDR3 region is CATSKTGGEAFF. As DNA, the CDR3 is TGTGCCACCAGCAAAACAGGCGGTGAAGCTTTCTTT.